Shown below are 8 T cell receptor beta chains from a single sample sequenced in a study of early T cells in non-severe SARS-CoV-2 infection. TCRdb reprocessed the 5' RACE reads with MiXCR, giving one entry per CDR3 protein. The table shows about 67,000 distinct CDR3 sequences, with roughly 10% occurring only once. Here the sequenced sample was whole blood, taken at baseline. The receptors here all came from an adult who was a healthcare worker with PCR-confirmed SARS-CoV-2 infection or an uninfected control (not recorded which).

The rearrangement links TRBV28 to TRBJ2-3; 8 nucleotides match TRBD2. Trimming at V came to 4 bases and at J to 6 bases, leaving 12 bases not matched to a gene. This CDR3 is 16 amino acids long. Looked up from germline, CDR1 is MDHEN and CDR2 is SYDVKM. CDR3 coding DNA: TGTGCCAGCAGTTCATGGACTAGCCCCCAAATGGATACGCAGTATTTT. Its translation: CASSSWTSPQMDTQYF.

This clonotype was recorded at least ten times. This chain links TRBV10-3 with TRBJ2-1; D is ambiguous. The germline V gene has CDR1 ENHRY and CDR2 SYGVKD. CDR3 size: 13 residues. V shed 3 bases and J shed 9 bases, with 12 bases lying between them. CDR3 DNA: TGTGCCATCAGTGATTTAGCTGAGGTTGAGCAGTTCTTC. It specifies CAISDLAEVEQFF.

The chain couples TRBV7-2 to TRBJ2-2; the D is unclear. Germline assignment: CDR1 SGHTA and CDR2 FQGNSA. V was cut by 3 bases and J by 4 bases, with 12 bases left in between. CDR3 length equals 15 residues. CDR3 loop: CASSFFSLGTGELFF. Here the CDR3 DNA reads TGTGCCAGCAGCTTCTTTTCACTGGGCACCGGGGAGCTGTTTTTT. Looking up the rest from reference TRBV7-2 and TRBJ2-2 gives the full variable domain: GAGVSQSPSNKVTEKGKDVELRCDPISGHTALYWYRQSLGQGLEFLIYFQGNSAPDKSGLPSDRFSAERTGGSVSTLTIQRTQQEDSAVYLCASSFFSLGTGELFFGEGSRLTVL.

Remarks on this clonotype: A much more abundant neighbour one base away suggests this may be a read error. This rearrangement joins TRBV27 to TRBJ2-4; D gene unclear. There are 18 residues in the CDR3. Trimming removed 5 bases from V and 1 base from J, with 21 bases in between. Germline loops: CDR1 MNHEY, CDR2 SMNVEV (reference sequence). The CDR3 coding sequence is TGTGCCAGCAGTCTCGCGGCAGGCTCCTTTTTCGCCAAAAACATTCAGTACTTC. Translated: CASSLAAGSFFAKNIQYF.

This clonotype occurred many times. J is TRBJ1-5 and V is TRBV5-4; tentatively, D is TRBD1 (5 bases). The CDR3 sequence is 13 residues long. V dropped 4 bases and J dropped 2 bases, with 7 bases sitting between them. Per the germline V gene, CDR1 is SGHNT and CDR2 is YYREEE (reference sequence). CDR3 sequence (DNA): TGTGCCAGCAGCCAGGGTGGCAATCAGCCCCAGCATTTT. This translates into CASSQGGNQPQHF.

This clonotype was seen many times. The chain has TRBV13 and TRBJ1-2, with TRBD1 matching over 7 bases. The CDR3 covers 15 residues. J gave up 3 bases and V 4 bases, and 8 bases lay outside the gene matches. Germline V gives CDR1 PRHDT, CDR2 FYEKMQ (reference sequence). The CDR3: CASSSRQGGDYGYTF. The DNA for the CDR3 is TGTGCCAGCAGCTCGCGACAGGGCGGCGACTATGGCTACACCTTC.

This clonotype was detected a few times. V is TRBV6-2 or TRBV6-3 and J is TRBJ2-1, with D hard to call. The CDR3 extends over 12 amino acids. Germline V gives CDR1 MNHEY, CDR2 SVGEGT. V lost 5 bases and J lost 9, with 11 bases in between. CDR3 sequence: CASSPPQVEQFF. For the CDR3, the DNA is TGTGCCAGCAGTCCACCCCAGGTTGAGCAGTTCTTC.

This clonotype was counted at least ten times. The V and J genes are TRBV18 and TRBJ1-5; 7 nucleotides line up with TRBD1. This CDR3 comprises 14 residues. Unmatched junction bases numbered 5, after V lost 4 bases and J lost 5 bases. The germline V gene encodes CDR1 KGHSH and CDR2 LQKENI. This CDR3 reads CASSRDSSDQPQHF. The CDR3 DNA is TGTGCCAGCTCACGGGACAGTTCGGATCAGCCCCAGCATTTT.